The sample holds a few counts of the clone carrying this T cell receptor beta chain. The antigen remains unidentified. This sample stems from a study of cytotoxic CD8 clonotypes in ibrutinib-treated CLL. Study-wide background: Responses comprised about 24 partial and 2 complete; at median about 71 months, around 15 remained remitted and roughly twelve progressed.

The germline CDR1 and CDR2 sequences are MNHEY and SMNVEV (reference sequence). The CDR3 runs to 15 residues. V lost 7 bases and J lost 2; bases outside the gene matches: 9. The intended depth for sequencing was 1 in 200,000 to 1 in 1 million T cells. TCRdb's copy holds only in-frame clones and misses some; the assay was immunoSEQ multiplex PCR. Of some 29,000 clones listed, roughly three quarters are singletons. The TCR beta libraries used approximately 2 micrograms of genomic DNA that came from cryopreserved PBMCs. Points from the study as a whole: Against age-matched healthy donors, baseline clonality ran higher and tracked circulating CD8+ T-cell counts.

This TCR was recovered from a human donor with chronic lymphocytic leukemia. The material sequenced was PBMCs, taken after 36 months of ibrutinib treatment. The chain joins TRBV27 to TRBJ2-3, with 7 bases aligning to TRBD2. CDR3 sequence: CASTWGGVNTDTQYF. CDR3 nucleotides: TGTGCCAGCACCTGGGGGGGGGTGAACACAGATACGCAGTATTTT.